These 11 T cell receptor beta chains share one sample of origin, sequenced in a study of tissue T cells after allogeneic stem cell transplantation. Data came from immunoSEQ multiplex PCR; TCRdb stores just in-frame clones and leaves some out. The sample records tens of thousands of clones, 72% being singletons. The source material was spleen. The receptors derive from a female BALB/c mouse in good health. The MHC haplotype recorded for the strain is H2-d.

Details on this clone: Mouse names are used for the genes. The sequenced part of the CDR3 DNA is TGTGCCAGCCGGGACAGGGGGTACAACCAAGACACCCAGTAC. Translated, it gives CASRDRGYNQDTQY. The entire CDR3 protein is CASRDRGYNQDTQYF. This chain joins TRBV19 and TRBJ2-5, with 11 nucleotides matching TRBD1. The read finishes 1 residue shy of the CDR3 end, and the germline J gene is used to complete it. The V gene end was trimmed by 7 bases and the J gene end by 0 bases; junction bases not matched to a gene: 4. Germline lookup yields CDR1 FNHDT and CDR2 SITEND (reference sequence). The CDR3 runs to 15 residues. The full variable domain, in which reference TRBV19 and TRBJ2-5 provide the parts outside the CDR3, is GGIITQTPKFLIGQEGQKLTLKCQQNFNHDTMYWYRQDSGKGLRLIYYSITENDLQKGDLSEGYDASREKKSSFSLTVTSAQKNEMAVFLCASRDRGYNQDTQYFGPGTRLLVL.

For this clone: Gene names refer to mouse genes. The read gets to within 1 residue of the CDR3 end, and the germline J gene fills in the rest. The rearrangement uses TRBV2 and TRBJ2-7, with 11 bases identical to TRBD1. CDR3 length: 15 amino acids. J lost 7 bases, V lost 0 bases, and 5 bases had no gene match. The germline CDR1 and CDR2 sequences are LGHNA and YSYQKL. This CDR3 is CASSQEGQGAMEQYF. Partial CDR3 DNA: TGTGCCAGCAGCCAAGAAGGACAGGGGGCGATGGAACAGTAC.

Notes on this clone: Mouse names are used for the genes. The read terminates 1 residue before the CDR3 end, so the remaining end is supplied by the germline J gene. This sequence joins TRBV31 and TRBJ2-7; possibly TRBD1 for D (6 bases). V shed 1 base and J shed 3 bases, with 10 bases lying between them. The CDR3 runs to 13 residues. CDR1 and CDR2 from the germline V gene are GKSSPN and SITVG. CDR3 amino acids: CAWSPGQNYEQYF. CDR3 DNA, as far as it was read: TGTGCCTGGAGTCCGGGACAAAACTATGAACAGTAC.

Notes on this clone: Gene and germline names: mouse. Sequencing ends 1 residue short of the CDR3 end; the germline J gene provides the rest. This rearrangement joins TRBV19 to TRBJ1-4; tentative D call: TRBD1 (5 bases). The V end was cut by 4 bases, the J end by 6 bases, with 10 bases between. Germline loops: CDR1 FNHDT, CDR2 SITEND (reference sequence). The CDR3 is 13 amino acids. This CDR3 is CASSPRGDERLFF. The covered CDR3 bases are TGTGCCAGCAGTCCCCGAGGGGACGAAAGATTATTT.

Regarding this clone: Mouse names are used for the genes. Coverage ceases 1 residue before the CDR3 finishes, and the germline J gene fills in the end. The chain has TRBV13-2 and TRBJ2-5, with TRBD2 matching 9 bases. Germline-derived CDR1 and CDR2 are NNHNN and SYGAGS (reference sequence). CDR3 length: 13 residues. The J segment lost 10 bases and the V segment lost 2 bases, leaving 5 bases of the junction unmatched. The sequenced CDR3 bases are TGTGCCAGCGGTGAGACTGGGGGAGGGCCCCAGTAC. Its protein product is CASGETGGGPQY. The whole CDR3 protein reads CASGETGGGPQYF.

A word on this clone: The genes are named according to mouse. The missing CDR3 end, 1 residue past where the read stops, is filled in from the germline J gene. V and J are TRBV2 and TRBJ2-4; D is unresolved. This CDR3 comprises 15 residues. Germline V gene lookup returns CDR1 LGHNA and CDR2 YSYQKL. Between the trimmed V and J ends, which lost 0 bases and 1 base, there was a span of 8 bases. CDR3 in amino acids: CASSQDRAGQNTLYF. The DNA read from the CDR3 is TGTGCCAGCAGCCAAGATCGGGCAGGTCAAAACACCTTGTAC.

With respect to this clone: Gene names refer to mouse genes. The CDR3: CASSTGTGGERLFF. The DNA read from the CDR3 is TGTGCTAGCAGCACCGGGACAGGGGGTGAAAGATTATTT. V gene TRBV29 combines with J gene TRBJ1-4; 11 bases are a match to TRBD1. The read halts 1 residue ahead of the CDR3 end, with the missing end drawn from the germline J gene. Per the germline V gene, CDR1 is MSHET and CDR2 is SYDVDS. With V trimmed by 6 bases and J by 8 bases, 5 bases remained unmatched. CDR3 length equals 14 residues.

In the case of this clone: These gene names are mouse names. The read is 1 residue too short to cover the CDR3 end, so that end is filled in from the germline J gene. The V call is TRBV19, the J call TRBJ2-4; perhaps TRBD1 as D (6 bases). From germline, CDR1 is FNHDT and CDR2 SITEND (reference sequence). V was pared by 0 bases and J by 3 bases, with 11 bases between. This CDR3 is built from 15 residues. The sequenced CDR3 bases are TGTGCCAGCAGTATAGGCGCGGGACAACAAAACACCTTGTAC. As protein: CASSIGAGQQNTLY. The entire CDR3 protein is CASSIGAGQQNTLYF.

This clone showed up just a few times. Germline and genes: mouse. Read data end 1 residue before the CDR3 end; the end is taken from the germline J gene. The V call is TRBV31, the J call TRBJ2-7, with TRBD2 matching over 9 bases. Germline CDR1 reads GKSSPN; CDR2 reads SITVG. Trimming cost V 3 bases and J 0 bases; bases outside gene matches: 6. The CDR3 contains 15 residues. This CDR3 reads CAWSEGLGSSYEQYF. The covered CDR3 bases are TGTGCCTGGAGCGAAGGACTGGGGAGCTCCTATGAACAGTAC.

About this clone itself: The genes and germline here are from mouse. With the read ending 1 residue before the CDR3 end, the germline J gene is used to fill in that end. The chain has TRBV13-3 and TRBJ1-3; tentatively, D is TRBD1 (5 bases). V lost 5 bases to trimming and J lost 0 bases, with 6 bases between them. Germline loops: CDR1 NNHDY, CDR2 SYVADS. This CDR3 comprises 13 residues. Partial CDR3 DNA: TGTGCCAGCAGAGGGGTTTCTGGAAATACGCTCTAT. Translated: CASRGVSGNTLY. The full CDR3 sequence reads CASRGVSGNTLYF.

With regard to this clone: Mouse gene names apply. The sequence runs out 1 residue before the end of the CDR3; the remainder is reconstructed from the germline J gene. The chain recombines TRBV20 with TRBJ2-4, with TRBD2 matching over 7 bases. The germline CDR1 and CDR2 sequences are GFQATS and STVNSAI. The CDR3 runs to 12 residues. V gave up 3 bases and J gave up 4 bases; unmatched junction bases: 1. The part of the CDR3 DNA that was read is TGTGGTGCTAGAACTGGGGAAAACACCTTGTAC. Encoded protein: CGARTGENTLY. In full, the CDR3 is CGARTGENTLYF.